These 22 T cell receptor beta chains were sequenced from one sample in a study of blood T cell repertoires in COVID-19. Repertoires were generated with immunoSEQ multiplex PCR, while TCRdb's copy carries only in-frame clones and drops some. Among over 600,000 clones listed, around 90% were seen once. The sample was peripheral blood. These receptors all come from a woman aged 18 to 35 with acute or convalescent COVID-19.

The chain combines TRBV7-9 with TRBJ1-4, with a weak D call TRBD1 (5 bases). V lost 5 bases and J lost 2, with 12 bases in between. This CDR3 region has 15 residues. Germline CDR1 and CDR2: SEHNR and FQNEAQ (reference sequence). This chain's CDR3 is CASSGARLTNEKLFF. CDR3 nucleotides: TGTGCCAGCAGCGGGGCCCGGCTCACTAATGAAAAACTGTTTTTT.

In its sample, this clone was seen a few times. The genes are TRBV25-1 and TRBJ1-6; the match to TRBD1 covers 7 bases. Germline V gene data show CDR1 as MGHDK and CDR2 as SYGVNS. The CDR3 is 15 residues long. Trimming took 4 bases from V and 9 from J; bases not matched to a gene: 9. In nucleotides, the CDR3 is TGTGCCAGCAGTGTGGCAGGGGGTTTGAGTTCACCCCTCCACTTT. Protein product: CASSVAGGLSSPLHF.

This rearrangement joins TRBV5-8 to TRBJ1-3; a possible D gene is TRBD1 (6 bases). Germline V lookup: CDR1 SGHTS, CDR2 YDEGEE. Trimming stripped 3 bases from V and 2 bases from J, with 15 bases between. The CDR3 is 16 residues long. This chain's CDR3 is CASSWVQGLTGNTIYF. The CDR3 bases are TGTGCCAGCAGCTGGGTACAGGGTCTCACTGGAAACACCATATATTTT.

This chain connects TRBV7-9 to TRBJ1-2, with D tentatively TRBD1 (6 bases). Between the trimmed V and J ends, which lost 8 bases and 13 bases, there was a span of 23 bases. The germline V gene encodes CDR1 SEHNR and CDR2 FQNEAQ (reference sequence). The CDR3 totals 13 residues. CDR3 sequence: CASWGSDSPGCTF. The CDR3 region has the DNA TGTGCCAGCTGGGGATCGGACAGCCCGGGTTGCACCTTC.

In this sample, this clone turned up once. The V call is TRBV19, the J call TRBJ2-7, with a possible D match to TRBD2 (5 bases). The CDR3 has 14 amino acids. Germline CDR1 reads LNHDA; CDR2 reads SQIVND (reference sequence). The germline V and J ends were trimmed by 1 base and 0 bases, with 7 bases remaining between them. CDR3 nucleotide sequence: TGTGCCAGTAGTATAGGCGAGGGCTCCTACGAGCAGTACTTC. It is translated as CASSIGEGSYEQYF.

The V and J genes are TRBV7-2 and TRBJ2-7; possible D gene TRBD1, 6 bases. Germline values: CDR1 SGHTA, CDR2 FQGNSA. V lost 3 bases and J 2 bases, leaving 11 bases between the germline ends. This CDR3 is built from 14 residues. The CDR3 bases are TGTGCCAGCAGCTTCGGACAGATGGCCTACGAGCAGTACTTC. Its translation: CASSFGQMAYEQYF.

This chain's CDR3 is CSVAGGERAFF. Here the CDR3 DNA reads TGCAGCGTTGCAGGGGGCGAGCGCGCTTTCTTT. The V gene is TRBV29-1, the J gene TRBJ1-1; the match to TRBD1 covers 8 bases. Losses at the gene ends were 4 bases for V and 11 bases for J; bases not matched to a gene: 6. The germline V gene encodes CDR1 SQVTM and CDR2 ANQGSEA. The CDR3 has 11 residues.

The J gene is TRBJ1-1, the V gene TRBV6-1; D gene unclear. CDR3 length equals 16 residues. The V end was cut by 0 bases, the J end by 1 base, with 12 bases between. CDR1 is MNHNS, CDR2 SASEGT, per germline. CDR3 region: CASSEAGLGKNTEAFF. CDR3 DNA sequence: TGTGCCAGCAGTGAAGCAGGACTTGGGAAGAACACTGAAGCTTTCTTT.

This clone was seen just once. The chain employs TRBV18 and TRBJ2-2, with D uncertain. There are 14 residues in the CDR3. V was cut by 0 bases and J by 6 bases, with 8 bases left in between. The germline CDR1 and CDR2 sequences are KGHSH and LQKENI. CDR3 DNA: TGTGCCAGCTCACCACCGGCAGGTCCCGGGGAGCTGTTTTTT. It encodes CASSPPAGPGELFF.

In the case of this clone: Other DNA sequences in this specimen translate into the identical CDR3. The J gene is TRBJ1-4, the V gene TRBV5-1, with D unresolved. CDR3 size: 16 residues. Germline V lookup: CDR1 SGHRS, CDR2 YFSETQ. V was pared by 0 bases and J by 5 bases, with 14 bases between. The CDR3 coding sequence is TGCGCCAGCAGCTTGGCCGGAGGCCTTGGGAATGAAAAACTGTTTTTT. Translation: CASSLAGGLGNEKLFF.

In nucleotides, the CDR3 is TGTGCCAGCTCACCAAAAGGGGCGGAACGCTCTGGAAACACCATATATTTT. Its protein is CASSPKGAERSGNTIYF. The J gene is TRBJ1-3, the V gene TRBV18; maybe TRBD1 (5 bases). Germline values: CDR1 KGHSH, CDR2 LQKENI. The CDR3 covers 17 residues. Trimming took off 2 bases at V and 0 bases at J, with 14 bases between the two ends.

The J gene is TRBJ2-6, the V gene TRBV30; tentatively, D is TRBD1 (6 bases). The CDR3 length is 16 residues. CDR1 is GTSNPN, CDR2 SVGIG, per germline (reference sequence). V was shortened by 0 bases and J by 3 bases, with 12 bases between the two germline ends. CDR3 sequence (DNA): TGTGCCTGGAGTGTACTCCCAGGGGATGGGGCCAACGTCCTGACTTTC. Protein sequence: CAWSVLPGDGANVLTF.

This chain joins TRBV27 and TRBJ1-3; D may be TRBD1 (5 bases). From germline, CDR1 is MNHEY and CDR2 SMNVEV (reference sequence). The V end lost 6 bases, the J end lost 4 bases, and 28 bases lay between the germline ends. The CDR3 spans 19 residues. The DNA for the CDR3 is TGTGCCAGCAGCCTTAACCCTGACCCGAGGAGGGGAGAAGGAAACACCATATATTTT. Protein: CASSLNPDPRRGEGNTIYF.

This clone occurred once. The chain links TRBV5-5 to TRBJ1-3, with 7 bases matching TRBD1. Germline V gene data show CDR1 as SGHKS and CDR2 as YYEKEE (reference sequence). The CDR3 length is 16 residues. Losses at the gene ends were 2 bases for V and 0 bases for J; bases not matched to a gene: 5. The CDR3 DNA reads TGTGCCAGCAGCTTCGCCAGGGGGGCCTCTGGAAACACCATATATTTT. Protein: CASSFARGASGNTIYF.

The rearrangement links TRBV6-1 to TRBJ1-2, with a possible D match to TRBD1 (6 bases). This CDR3 spans 17 amino acids. Trimming stripped 0 bases from V and 6 bases from J, with 20 bases between. The germline V gene has CDR1 MNHNS and CDR2 SASEGT. The CDR3 sequence: CASSEALGARAGHGYTF. The CDR3 DNA sequence: TGTGCCAGCAGTGAAGCGCTGGGGGCACGGGCAGGTCATGGCTACACCTTC.

The V call is TRBV7-9, the J call TRBJ2-4; 12 positions match TRBD1. Germline V gene data show CDR1 as SEHNR and CDR2 as FQNEAQ (reference sequence). The CDR3 runs to 17 residues. The trim removed 3 bases at V and 11 bases at J, leaving 14 bases unmatched. For the CDR3, the DNA is TGTGCCAGCAGCTTCCCATCCTCCGGGACAGGGGGCGAGGTTCAGTACTTC. It is translated as CASSFPSSGTGGEVQYF.

V and J are TRBV27 and TRBJ1-4; D unclear. Germline V gene data show CDR1 as MNHEY and CDR2 as SMNVEV (reference sequence). Trimming took 4 bases from V and 7 from J, leaving 19 bases between them. CDR3 size: 16 residues. The CDR3 bases are TGTGCCAGCAGTTACAGTACCGATGGGCGGGGTGAAAAACTGTTTTTT. Its protein product is CASSYSTDGRGEKLFF.

This chain links TRBV11-1 with TRBJ1-6, with D maybe TRBD1 (5 bases). The CDR3 runs 14 residues. Germline CDR1 and CDR2: SGHAT and FQDESV (reference sequence). V lost 2 bases and J 6 bases, leaving 8 bases between the germline ends. DNA of the CDR3: TGTGCCAGCAGCTTACAGGGTTTTAATTCACCCCTCCACTTT. It yields the protein CASSLQGFNSPLHF.

V gene TRBV2 combines with J gene TRBJ1-6, with a tentative D call TRBD1 (5 bases). From germline, CDR1 is SNHLY and CDR2 FYNNEI. The V and J ends lost 5 bases and 11 bases respectively, with 19 bases between them. This CDR3 spans 15 amino acids. The CDR3 nucleotides are TGTGCCAGCAGTAGAGGCCCGGACAATGGCGCACCCCTCCACTTT. Translated, it gives CASSRGPDNGAPLHF.

This chain joins TRBV2 and TRBJ2-1; the match to TRBD1 covers 7 bases. CDR1 SNHLY and CDR2 FYNNEI come from the germline V gene. The CDR3 loop spans 14 amino acids. V was pared by 6 bases and J by 4 bases, with 6 bases of the junction left unmatched. The CDR3 loop reads CASRVGQIYNEQFF. The CDR3 DNA reads TGTGCCAGCAGAGTGGGACAGATATACAATGAGCAGTTCTTC.

The rearrangement joins TRBV24-1 to TRBJ2-2, with TRBD1 as a possible D gene (7 bases). V was shortened by 0 bases and J by 2 bases, with 12 bases between the two germline ends. Per germline, CDR1 KGHDR and CDR2 SFDVKD. CDR3 length: 17 residues. The CDR3 DNA is TGTGCCACCAGTGATTTGCAGCAGGGGGGCAACACCGGGGAGCTGTTTTTT. Its translation is CATSDLQQGGNTGELFF.

The chain joins TRBV6-1 to TRBJ1-2; D is perhaps TRBD1 (5 bases). Germline assignment: CDR1 MNHNS and CDR2 SASEGT. Trimming left V 1 base short and J 4 bases short, with 13 bases between. This CDR3 has 15 residues. CDR3 in amino acids: CASSEDAGGLYGYTF. The CDR3 DNA follows: TGTGCCAGCAGTGAAGACGCGGGGGGACTCTATGGCTACACCTTC.